This entry concerns a single TCR beta chain. Its antigen is undetermined. The data are from a study of T-cell memory formation after mild COVID-19. Findings and limits, study-wide: Later expanders leaned toward CD4+, whereas clones contracting from day 15 to 85 were balanced CD4/CD8.

Using constant-segment primers, 5'RACE produced TCR alpha and TCR beta cDNA libraries carrying sample barcodes and UMIs. MiXCR, run by TCRdb on the 5' RACE reads, gives a single entry per CDR3 protein. The sample gives approximately 100,000 distinct CDR3 sequences, roughly 11% of which show up once; about two fifths is in the top ten. The germline V gene has CDR1 LNHDA and CDR2 SQIVND (reference sequence). V lost 4 bases and J lost 4, with 8 bases in between. This CDR3 has 14 amino acids. The rearrangement joins TRBV19 to TRBJ2-6; tentative D call: TRBD1 (6 bases). The TCR comes from a man younger than 35 who had mild COVID-19 (a few samples of this study predate the infection). Cell type and time point are not known. Sequencing was done on a sample of PBMCs or a T cell subset sorted from them (not recorded which). CDR3 amino acids: CASSTGQGANVLTF. The CDR3 bases are TGTGCCAGTAGTACCGGACAGGGGGCCAACGTCCTGACTTTC.